The entry below gives a single T cell receptor (beta chain) sequence along with its context. The target antigen is unknown. The length of the CDR3 is 16 residues. CDR1 is MNHNY and CDR2 is SVGAGI in the germline V gene (reference sequence). V dropped 6 bases and J dropped 4 bases, with 21 bases sitting between them. This sample is drawn from a study of cytomegalovirus exposure and HLA in healthy donors. Study context: The 95 to 150 validation repertoires used the same platform as the roughly 670 first-cohort repertoires, a later analysis reported.

From the 120-subject validation cohort, which was separate from the roughly 630-subject first cohort, the donors were drawn. Study-level results: A list of 150 or so TCR beta chains associated with cytomegalovirus was given. Specificity of three CMV-associated chains for CMV antigens was verified in vitro.

Data came from immunoSEQ multiplex PCR; TCRdb stores just in-frame clones and leaves some out. The sample has 65,000 to 70,000 clones, approximately 91% seen once; the top ten hold around 3%. Sequencing was done on a sample of PBMCs. The chain combines TRBV6-6 with TRBJ1-1, with no clear D. The clonotype was recovered from a young man in good health and CMV-seronegative. This CDR3 is CASSSADGLGRTEAFF. Written as DNA, the CDR3 is TGTGCCAGCAGCTCCGCCGACGGACTTGGGCGCACTGAAGCTTTCTTT.